The source of this T cell receptor beta chain is a study of blood T cell repertoires in COVID-19. Study-level background: Some COVID-19 samples were acute and others convalescent; all came from the United States, Italy and Spain.

Data came from immunoSEQ multiplex PCR; TCRdb stores just in-frame clones and leaves some out. The table includes approximately 300,000 clones, about nine tenths detected once. Germline V CDR1 and CDR2: MGHRA, YSYEKL. The CDR3 loop spans 16 amino acids. V lost 1 base and J lost 0, with 9 bases in between. The chain couples TRBV4-1 to TRBJ2-2; D gene ambiguous. Sequencing used PBMCs or T cells enriched from blood (not recorded which). This TCR was sampled from a woman aged 18 to 35 who had recovered from COVID-19. The DNA of the CDR3 is TGCGCCAGCAGCCAAGCCCCGACTCCGAACACCGGGGAGCTGTTTTTT. This encodes CASSQAPTPNTGELFF.